These 14 T cell receptor beta chains originate from one sample sequenced in a study of T-cell reconstitution after alpha-beta-depleted transplantation in children. During its preparation, the TCRbeta library received unique molecular identifiers. MiXCR was run by TCRdb on the PCR reads, yielding one entry per CDR3 protein. The table has about 32,000 distinct CDR3 sequences, 5.5% to 8% seen once. For these TCRs, the target antigens are not known. General study points: Reportedly, roughly two months post-transplant, alpha-beta T cells arose from several hundred expanded graft clones.

Sequences were derived from peripheral blood, sampled 60 days after TCRalphabeta/CD19-depleted stem cell transplant. All receptors derive from a child less than two years old who had a stem cell transplant for acute myeloid leukemia, so the T cells may come from the graft donor.

This clonotype was counted ten times or more. The chain uses TRBV20-1 and TRBJ2-1; 8 bases are a match to TRBD2. The CDR3 contains 14 residues. Trimming cost V 6 bases and J 5 bases; bases outside gene matches: 9. CDR1 is DFQATT and CDR2 is SNEGSKA in the germline V gene (reference sequence). The CDR3 loop is CSATPGGAHNEQFF. The DNA for the CDR3 is TGCAGTGCGACCCCCGGGGGGGCGCACAATGAGCAGTTCTTC.

In its sample, this clonotype was seen many times. The rearrangement joins TRBV7-9 to TRBJ2-7, with D uncertain. The CDR3 contains 13 residues. The germline gives CDR1 SEHNR, CDR2 FQNEAQ (reference sequence). V lost 1 base to trimming and J lost 3 bases, with 7 bases between them. The CDR3 sequence: CASSLGIYYEQYF. The CDR3 region has the DNA TGTGCCAGCAGCTTAGGGATATACTACGAGCAGTACTTC. The variable domain in full, with the rest retrieved from reference TRBV7-9 and TRBJ2-7, is DTGVSQNPRHKITKRGQNVTFRCDPISEHNRLYWYRQTLGQGPEFLTYFQNEAQLEKSRLLSDRFSAERPKGSFSTLEIQRTEQGDSAMYLCASSLGIYYEQYFGPGTRLTVT.

This clonotype came up many times. CDR3 amino acids: CASSQVGYSNEKLFF. DNA of the CDR3: TGCGCCAGCAGCCAAGTGGGGTACTCTAATGAAAAACTGTTTTTT. V is TRBV4-1 and J is TRBJ1-4; unclear D gene. The V gene lost 1 base and the J gene lost 3 bases, with 9 bases spanning the gap. Germline assignment: CDR1 MGHRA and CDR2 YSYEKL. The CDR3 covers 15 residues.

This clonotype was seen repeatedly, ten times or more. V gene TRBV9 combines with J gene TRBJ2-7, with D perhaps TRBD1 (5 bases). V lost 0 bases and J 1 base, leaving 11 bases between the germline ends. Germline CDR1 SGDLS, CDR2 YYNGEE. The CDR3 is 15 amino acids. DNA of the CDR3: TGTGCCAGCAGCGTAGGTGCAGGGCGATCCTACGAGCAGTACTTC. This translates into CASSVGAGRSYEQYF.

This clonotype was observed many times. The chain links TRBV12-3 or TRBV12-4 to TRBJ2-5; TRBD2 agrees at 7 bases. The junction had 2 bases not matched to a gene; V was cut back by 6 bases and J by 1 base. This CDR3 has 13 residues. Here the CDR3 DNA reads TGTGCCAGCAGAAGGACTAGCCAAGAGACCCAGTACTTC. Encoded protein: CASRRTSQETQYF.

In its sample, this clonotype was seen many times. The V call is TRBV7-2, the J call TRBJ2-5, with a possible D match to TRBD2 (6 bases). The CDR3 covers 15 residues. V lost 0 bases, J lost 2 bases, and 10 bases lay in between. Germline assignment: CDR1 SGHTA and CDR2 FQGNSA. The CDR3 loop reads CASSLAVGGQETQYF. The DNA for the CDR3 is TGTGCCAGCAGCTTAGCCGTGGGGGGACAAGAGACCCAGTACTTC.

There are many counts of this clonotype. V gene TRBV28 combines with J gene TRBJ1-5; D perhaps matches TRBD1 (6 bases). Trimming removed 2 bases from V and 7 bases from J, with 12 bases in between. Per the germline V gene, CDR1 is MDHEN and CDR2 is SYDVKM. The CDR3 is made up of 14 amino acids. Here the CDR3 reads CASSLNRERQPQHF. The CDR3 DNA follows: TGTGCCAGCAGTTTAAACAGGGAGCGACAGCCCCAGCATTTT.

This clonotype was counted ten times or more. The chain employs TRBV7-9 and TRBJ2-7; D might be TRBD1 (5 bases). V shed 4 bases and J shed 2 bases, with 18 bases lying between them. CDR1 is SEHNR, CDR2 FQNEAQ, per germline (reference sequence). The CDR3 length is 16 residues. The CDR3 here is CASSSTDRSGPYEQYF. CDR3 nucleotides: TGTGCCAGCAGCTCAACCGACAGAAGTGGGCCCTACGAGCAGTACTTC.

The table lists this clonotype with many counts. The chain links TRBV4-3 to TRBJ2-7; D perhaps matches TRBD2 (6 bases). The CDR3 is 15 amino acids. Looked up from germline, CDR1 is LGHNA and CDR2 is YSLEER. V was shortened by 3 bases and J by 3 bases, with 15 bases between the two germline ends. This CDR3 reads CASSHRGWGVYEQYF. The DNA for the CDR3 is TGCGCCAGCAGCCATCGGGGTTGGGGGGTCTACGAGCAGTACTTC.

The table lists this clonotype with many counts. This chain joins TRBV11-2 and TRBJ2-3; D might be TRBD1 or TRBD2, each matching 5 bases. From germline, CDR1 is SGHAT and CDR2 FQNNGV. The CDR3 consists of 16 residues. Trimming took off 5 bases at V and 4 bases at J, with 19 bases between the two ends. This chain's CDR3 is CASSAGTVRPSDTQYF. In DNA, the CDR3 is TGTGCCAGCAGCGCAGGGACGGTTAGGCCTTCAGATACGCAGTATTTT.

This clonotype was seen more than once but under ten times. The chain uses TRBV18 and TRBJ2-5; a weak D match, TRBD2 (5 bases). Deletions cut 2 bases from V and 4 bases from J, with 17 bases between. Germline V gene data show CDR1 as KGHSH and CDR2 as LQKENI. The CDR3 has 16 amino acids. The CDR3 loop is CASSPRTGIYRETQYF. The DNA for the CDR3 is TGTGCCAGCTCACCAAGGACGGGAATCTACAGAGAGACCCAGTACTTC. Full variable domain (missing parts from reference TRBV18 and TRBJ2-5): NAGVMQNPRHLVRRRGQEARLRCSPMKGHSHVYWYRQLPEEGLKFMVYLQKENIIDESGMPKERFSAEFPKEGPSILRIQQVVRGDSAAYFCASSPRTGIYRETQYFGPGTRLLVL.

This clonotype was seen ten or more times. DNA of the CDR3: TGTGCCATCTGGTGGGATGAGCAGTTCTTC. It codes for CAIWWDEQFF. The V call is TRBV2, the J call TRBJ2-1; the D is unclear. Deletions cut 10 bases from V and 8 bases from J, with 9 bases between. CDR1 is SNHLY and CDR2 is FYNNEI in the germline V gene. CDR3 length: 10 amino acids.

Many counts were recorded for this clonotype. The V gene is TRBV15, the J gene TRBJ2-7; 10 positions match TRBD2. V shed 3 bases, J shed 3 bases, and the junction held 2 bases outside the gene matches. Germline V gene data show CDR1 as LNHNV and CDR2 as YYDKDF (reference sequence). The CDR3 spans 14 residues. CDR3 loop: CATSSSGRIYEQYF. The CDR3 region has the DNA TGTGCCACCAGCAGTAGCGGGAGGATCTACGAGCAGTACTTC.

In this sample, this clonotype turned up many times. The chain has TRBV5-5 and TRBJ2-1, with 9 bases fitting TRBD2. Germline lookup yields CDR1 SGHKS and CDR2 YYEKEE (reference sequence). There are 16 residues in the CDR3. V was clipped by 0 bases and J by 7 bases; unmatched bases: 8. In DNA, the CDR3 is TGTGCCAGCAGCTTGGGGCGGGAGGGCCTGGGAAATGAGCAGTTCTTC. The encoded protein is CASSLGREGLGNEQFF.